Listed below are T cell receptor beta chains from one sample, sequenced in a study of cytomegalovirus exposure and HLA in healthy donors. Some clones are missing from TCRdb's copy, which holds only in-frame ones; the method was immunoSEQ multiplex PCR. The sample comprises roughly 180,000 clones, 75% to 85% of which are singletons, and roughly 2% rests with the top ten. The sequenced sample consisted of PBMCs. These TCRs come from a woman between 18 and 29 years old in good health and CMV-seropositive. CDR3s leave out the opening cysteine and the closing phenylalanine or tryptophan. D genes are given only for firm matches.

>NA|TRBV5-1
ASSLAVETDTQY
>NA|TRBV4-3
ASSQVRTRPGELF
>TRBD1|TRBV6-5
ASSYLGRGRGETQY
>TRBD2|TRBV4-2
ASSHDLAGDSYEQY
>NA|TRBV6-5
ASSPGRTEAF
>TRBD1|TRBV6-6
ASSTGTVSGANVLT
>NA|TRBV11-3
ASSLDWTGGNQPQH
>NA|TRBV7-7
ASSLVGADNEQF
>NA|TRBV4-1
ASSQGRVPGSYEQY
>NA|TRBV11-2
ASSLEIGGPDTQY
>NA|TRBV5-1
ASSLALGGAFGYT
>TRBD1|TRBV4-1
ASSQGYRGRSGELF
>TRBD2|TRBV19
ASSKASGGDTQY
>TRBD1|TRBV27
ATAPRGQGDGYT
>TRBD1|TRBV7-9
ASSRTGNEQF
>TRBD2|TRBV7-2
ASSPGGARPNVLT
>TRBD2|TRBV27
ASSSLGLAGDNNEQF
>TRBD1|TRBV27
ASSLIFRDSLNEQF
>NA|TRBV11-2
ASSSIRFSQETQY
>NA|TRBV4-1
ASSQDRGSPSGYT
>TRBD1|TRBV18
ASSPPGQAHNEQY
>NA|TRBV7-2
ASSEDKIGETQY
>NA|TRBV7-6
ASSFNRASTDTQY
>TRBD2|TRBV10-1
ASSEHRLAGHNEQF
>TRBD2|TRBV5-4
ASSLGRGGEQTQY
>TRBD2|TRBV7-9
AGRTSSGDTQY
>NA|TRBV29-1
SVDNLGEQY
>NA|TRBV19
ASSTRTRGNSNQPQH
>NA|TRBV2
ASSYNYEQY
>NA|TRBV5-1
ASSLDRGLNTGELF
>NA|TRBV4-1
ASSQFNRNTEAF
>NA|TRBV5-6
ASSSTGAEGNTIY
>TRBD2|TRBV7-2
ASSSQLAGGYNEQF
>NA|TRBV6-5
ASSYSGGAAGAQY
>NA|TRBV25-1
ASSDAGAGTDTQY